This T cell receptor (beta chain) is from a study of early T cells in non-severe SARS-CoV-2 infection. Study-wide context: Unpaired chains resulted from sequencing bulk RNA of unsorted whole blood.

This clonotype was counted at least ten times. Molecules of cDNA were individually given unique molecular identifiers that were attached to them. TCRdb reprocessed the 5' RACE reads with MiXCR, giving one entry per CDR3 protein. The sample holds tens of thousands of distinct CDR3 sequences; 5% to 6.5% are singletons and the top ten take about 6%. The V end lost 3 bases, the J end lost 6 bases, and 25 bases lay between the germline ends. Germline values: CDR1 SGHDT, CDR2 YYEEEE. The CDR3 totals 17 residues. The V call is TRBV5-6, the J call TRBJ2-7, with D maybe TRBD2 (7 bases). The TCR sequence derives from an adult who was a healthcare worker with PCR-confirmed SARS-CoV-2 infection or an uninfected control (not recorded which). The specimen comprised whole blood, sampled at baseline. CDR3 region: CASSSSFTGKGTTEQYF. For the CDR3, the DNA is TGTGCCAGCAGCTCATCATTTACAGGGAAGGGGACTACCGAGCAGTACTTC.